This T cell receptor (beta chain) is from a study of blood T cells in healthy people across ages. Whole-study results and caveats: Aged donors had fewer naive CD4+ cells and lower diversity than long-lived donors.

The CDR3 spans 12 residues. The germline V gene has CDR1 SQVTM and CDR2 ANQGSEA. Trimming took off 6 bases at V and 8 bases at J, with 16 bases between the two ends. As concerns this clonotype: What it binds is unknown.

Sample-barcoded 5' priming and a J-beta primer mix drove a second PCR of 7 to 11 cycles. Per-sample output comprised a minimum of 3 million paired-end reads containing CDR3. Each CDR3 protein is one row after TCRdb ran MiXCR on the 5' RACE reads. The table shows more than 700,000 distinct CDR3 sequences, with 50% to 65% occurring only once. The receptor was derived from a man at least 80 years old in good health. The rearrangement links TRBV29-1 to TRBJ1-2; D may be TRBD1 (6 bases). The sample comprised blood. CDR3 sequence: CSVWTVTSGYTF. The CDR3 DNA follows: TGCAGCGTGTGGACAGTCACTAGCGGCTACACCTTC.